Presented here are 7 T cell receptor beta chains from one specimen sequenced in a study of blood T cell repertoires in COVID-19. Assay: immunoSEQ multiplex PCR; the TCRdb copy retains only in-frame clones and omits some. The sample lists about 270,000 clones, roughly 84% occurring once. What was sequenced was peripheral blood. The receptors come from a woman younger than 35 with acute or convalescent COVID-19.

CDR3 DNA sequence: TGTGCCAGCAGTACCGGGACAGTAAGGACCGGGGAGCTGTTTTTT. Translating it yields CASSTGTVRTGELFF. The genes are TRBV6-5 and TRBJ2-2; 7 bases align to TRBD1. The length of the CDR3 is 15 residues. Trimming cost V 5 bases and J 5 bases; bases outside gene matches: 8. Germline CDR1 is MNHEY and CDR2 is SVGAGI.

CDR3 amino acids: CASRAGGVGINQPQHF. The CDR3 nucleotides read TGCGCCAGCAGGGCAGGGGGCGTCGGAATCAATCAGCCCCAGCATTTT. The V and J genes are TRBV10-2 and TRBJ1-5; 8 bases map to TRBD1. J lost 3 bases, V lost 6 bases, and 10 bases had no gene match. This CDR3 spans 16 amino acids. In germline, CDR1 is WSHSY, CDR2 SAAADI.

This rearrangement joins TRBV19 to TRBJ2-3, with TRBD2 matching over 9 bases. Germline CDR1 LNHDA, CDR2 SQIVND (reference sequence). The junction had 4 bases not matched to a gene; V was cut back by 2 bases and J by 4 bases. The CDR3 is made up of 15 amino acids. The DNA for the CDR3 is TGTGCCAGTAGTATATTGGCGGGAGGGCCAGATACGCAGTATTTT. Protein: CASSILAGGPDTQYF.

The chain couples TRBV29-1 to TRBJ1-1; 7 bases agree with TRBD1. The CDR3 is 14 residues long. Germline V gene sequence: CDR1 SQVTM, CDR2 ANQGSEA. With 3 bases clipped from V and 5 bases from J, the junction kept 9 bases outside the gene matches. CDR3 amino acids: CSVETGKVGTEAFF. CDR3 DNA sequence: TGCAGCGTTGAGACAGGGAAAGTGGGAACTGAAGCTTTCTTT.

This clone has just one count. The rearrangement uses TRBV18 and TRBJ2-1; the match to TRBD1 covers 10 bases. V shed 6 bases, J shed 0 bases, and the junction held 17 bases outside the gene matches. Per the germline V gene, CDR1 is KGHSH and CDR2 is LQKENI. The CDR3 consists of 20 residues. The CDR3, as DNA: TGTGCCAGCTCGCTTTCTTTGACAGGGGGCGGCGGGAGCTCCTACAATGAGCAGTTCTTC. This gives the protein CASSLSLTGGGGSSYNEQFF. Using reference TRBV18 and TRBJ2-1 for the parts outside the CDR3, the full variable domain is NAGVMQNPRHLVRRRGQEARLRCSPMKGHSHVYWYRQLPEEGLKFMVYLQKENIIDESGMPKERFSAEFPKEGPSILRIQQVVRGDSAAYFCASSLSLTGGGGSSYNEQFFGPGTRLTVL.

The chain uses TRBV12-5 and TRBJ1-4, with 9 positions matching TRBD1. This CDR3 contains 17 residues. CDR1 LGHNT and CDR2 FRNRAP come from the germline V gene. With 2 bases clipped from V and 5 bases from J, the junction kept 9 bases outside the gene matches. CDR3 in DNA: TGTGCTAGTGGTTTGACTTTCGACAGGGGGGTAAATGAAAAACTGTTTTTT. Translating it yields CASGLTFDRGVNEKLFF. The full variable domain, with the rest looked up from reference TRBV12-5 and TRBJ1-4, is DARVTQTPRHKVTEMGQEVTMRCQPILGHNTVFWYRQTMMQGLELLAYFRNRAPLDDSGMPKDRFSAEMPDATLATLKIQPSEPRDSAVYFCASGLTFDRGVNEKLFFGSGTQLSVL.

V usage is TRBV30 and J usage is TRBJ2-3, with D maybe TRBD2 (5 bases). Trimming removed 3 bases from V and 3 bases from J, with 13 bases in between. There are 14 residues in the CDR3. The V gene's germline CDR1 is GTSNPN and CDR2 SVGIG (reference sequence). The CDR3: CAWRSGMGTDTQYF. In nucleotides, the CDR3 is TGTGCCTGGAGATCGGGGATGGGGACAGATACGCAGTATTTT.